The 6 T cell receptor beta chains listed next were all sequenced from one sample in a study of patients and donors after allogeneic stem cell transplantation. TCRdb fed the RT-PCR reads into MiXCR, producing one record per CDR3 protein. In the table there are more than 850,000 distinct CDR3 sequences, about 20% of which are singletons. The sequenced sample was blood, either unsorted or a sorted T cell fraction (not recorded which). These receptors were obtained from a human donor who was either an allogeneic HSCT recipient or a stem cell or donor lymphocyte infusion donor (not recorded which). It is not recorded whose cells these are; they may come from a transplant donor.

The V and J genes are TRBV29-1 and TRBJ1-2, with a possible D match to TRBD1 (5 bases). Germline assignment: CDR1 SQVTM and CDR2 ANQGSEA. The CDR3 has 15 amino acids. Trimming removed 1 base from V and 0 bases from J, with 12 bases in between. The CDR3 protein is CSVEGEGVSNYGYTF. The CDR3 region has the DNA TGCAGCGTTGAAGGAGAAGGGGTATCTAACTATGGCTACACCTTC.

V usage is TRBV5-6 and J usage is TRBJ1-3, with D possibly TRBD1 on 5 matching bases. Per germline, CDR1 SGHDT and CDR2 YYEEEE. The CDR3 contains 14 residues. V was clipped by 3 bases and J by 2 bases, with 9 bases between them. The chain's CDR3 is CASSWQGPGNTIYF. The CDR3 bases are TGTGCCAGCAGCTGGCAGGGACCTGGAAACACCATATATTTT.

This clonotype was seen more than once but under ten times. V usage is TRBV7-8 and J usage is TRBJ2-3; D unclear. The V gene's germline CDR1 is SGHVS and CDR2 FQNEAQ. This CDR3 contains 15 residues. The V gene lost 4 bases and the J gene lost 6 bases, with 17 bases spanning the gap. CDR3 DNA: TGTGCCAGCAGCTCACTGGTCGGAGAACTGGATACGCAGTATTTT. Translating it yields CASSSLVGELDTQYF.

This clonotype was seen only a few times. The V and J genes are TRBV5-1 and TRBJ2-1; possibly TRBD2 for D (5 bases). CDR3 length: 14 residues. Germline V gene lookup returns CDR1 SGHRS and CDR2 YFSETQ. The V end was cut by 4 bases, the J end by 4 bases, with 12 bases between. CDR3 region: CASSRLGGYNEQFF. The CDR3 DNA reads TGCGCCAGCAGCCGCCTGGGCGGGTACAATGAGCAGTTCTTC. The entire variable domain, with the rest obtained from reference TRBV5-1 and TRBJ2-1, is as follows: KAGVTQTPRYLIKTRGQQVTLSCSPISGHRSVSWYQQTPGQGLQFLFEYFSETQRNKGNFPGRFSGRQFSNSRSEMNVSTLELGDSALYLCASSRLGGYNEQFFGPGTRLTVL.

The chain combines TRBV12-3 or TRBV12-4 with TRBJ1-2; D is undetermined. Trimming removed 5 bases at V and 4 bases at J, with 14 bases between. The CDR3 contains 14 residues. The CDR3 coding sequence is TGTGCCAGCAGTCTATCCGTCGGTCTCTATGGCTACACCTTC. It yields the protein CASSLSVGLYGYTF.

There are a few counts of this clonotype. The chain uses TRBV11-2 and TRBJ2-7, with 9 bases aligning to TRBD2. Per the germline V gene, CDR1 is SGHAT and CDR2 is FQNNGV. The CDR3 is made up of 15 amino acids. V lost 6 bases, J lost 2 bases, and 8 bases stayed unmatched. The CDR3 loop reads CASSSGLAFPYEQYF. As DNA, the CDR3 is TGTGCCAGCAGTTCGGGACTAGCTTTCCCCTACGAGCAGTACTTC.